This T cell receptor (beta chain) was sequenced during a study of blood T cell repertoires in COVID-19. Study-level background: Sample material is recorded as cDNA or gDNA derived from T cells, B-cell-depleted T cells, or PBMCs.

The CDR3 length is 15 residues. This clone came up once. The authors' processing: For nucleated cells, counts were estimated from reference gene primer amplification. TCRdb keeps only in-frame clones here, not all; method: immunoSEQ multiplex PCR. V and J calls and clone size are those listed in that table; D and trimming were worked out from the DNA. Of about 220,000 clones in the sample, around 86% were seen once. Individuals drawn from around 25 US areas were about 18 to 100 years old. Cohorts were assigned according to the clinical history that participants reported. The sequencing input was PBMCs or T cells enriched from blood (not recorded which). This chain uses TRBV21-1 with TRBJ1-2; TRBD1 is the table's D call, not checked against the DNA. TRBV21-1 is a documented pseudogene. The TCR was taken from a woman between 35 and 50 years old with acute COVID-19. CDR3 sequence reads: CARGGLGQLFYGYTF. The CDR3 region has the DNA TGTGCCAGGGGGGGCTTGGGACAGCTTTTCTATGGCTACACCTTC.